Below are 25 T cell receptor beta chains sequenced from a single sample in a study of cytomegalovirus exposure and HLA in healthy donors. 60 Vbeta and 13 Jbeta primers were used in PCR. Sequencing was performed with immunoSEQ multiplex PCR; in TCRdb, only in-frame clones are kept and a portion is missing. Here the sample spans 40,000 to 55,000 clones, more than 60% being singletons. The sequencing sample was made of PBMCs. The receptors stem from a woman aged 35 to 49 in good health and CMV-seropositive.

This clone was seen a handful of times. V usage is TRBV13 and J usage is TRBJ2-3; 9 bases line up with TRBD1. J gave up 5 bases and V 2 bases, and 5 bases lay outside the gene matches. The CDR3 runs to 15 residues. CDR1 PRHDT and CDR2 FYEKMQ come from the germline V gene (reference sequence). CDR3 DNA: TGTGCCAGCAGCTTAATCGGACAGGGGAGAGATACGCAGTATTTT. Residues: CASSLIGQGRDTQYF.

The gene calls are TRBV19 and TRBJ1-3, with D uncertain. Germline-derived CDR1 and CDR2 are LNHDA and SQIVND (reference sequence). Trimming shortened V by 9 bases and J by 1 base, and 7 bases separated the two germline ends. This CDR3 has 12 residues. The CDR3 spells CASLRSGNTIYF. The CDR3 DNA is TGTGCCAGCCTGAGGTCTGGAAACACCATATATTTT. The entire variable domain, with the rest obtained from reference TRBV19 and TRBJ1-3, is as follows: DGGITQSPKYLFRKEGQNVTLSCEQNLNHDAMYWYRQDPGQGLRLIYYSQIVNDFQKGDIAEGYSVSREKKESFPLTVTSAQKNPTAFYLCASLRSGNTIYFGEGSWLTVV.

The genes are TRBV6-5 and TRBJ1-2; 10 nucleotides agree with TRBD1. The CDR3 is made up of 15 amino acids. V shed 5 bases and J 0 bases; nucleotides not matched to a gene: 3. Germline assignment: CDR1 MNHEY and CDR2 SVGAGI. The CDR3 sequence: CASSADRGANYGYTF. The CDR3, as DNA: TGTGCCAGCAGTGCGGACAGGGGGGCTAACTATGGCTACACCTTC.

This chain joins TRBV11-2 and TRBJ2-1, with D maybe TRBD2 (5 bases). The CDR3 loop spans 15 amino acids. Germline V gene sequence: CDR1 SGHAT, CDR2 FQNNGV. Trimming removed 3 bases at V and 4 bases at J, with 13 bases between. The CDR3: CASSFPVGVYNEQFF. The CDR3 bases are TGTGCCAGCAGCTTCCCAGTCGGGGTTTACAATGAGCAGTTCTTC.

The rearrangement uses TRBV2 and TRBJ2-6; D may be TRBD1 (7 bases). The CDR3 contains 18 residues. CDR1 and CDR2 (germline): SNHLY, FYNNEI. Trimming took 8 bases from V and 4 from J, leaving 24 bases between them. This CDR3 is CASLRRDSIYEGANVLTF. CDR3 sequence (DNA): TGTGCCAGCCTTCGGCGGGACAGCATATACGAAGGGGCCAACGTCCTGACTTTC. Using reference TRBV2 and TRBJ2-6 for the parts outside the CDR3, the full variable domain is EPEVTQTPSHQVTQMGQEVILRCVPISNHLYFYWYRQILGQKVEFLVSFYNNEISEKSEIFDDQFSVERPDGSNFTLKIRSTKLEDSAMYFCASLRRDSIYEGANVLTFGAGSRLTVL.

The chain couples TRBV18 to TRBJ2-1, with a weak D call TRBD1 (7 bases). V was clipped by 5 bases and J by 6 bases, with 14 bases between them. The CDR3 is 14 amino acids. Per the germline V gene, CDR1 is KGHSH and CDR2 is LQKENI. DNA for the CDR3: TGTGCCAGCTCAGCAGGGGGGCTTGCCAATGAGCAGTTCTTC. Translation gives CASSAGGLANEQFF.

The rearrangement uses TRBV7-9 and TRBJ2-7, with D possibly TRBD1 on 5 matching bases. V dropped 2 bases and J dropped 4 bases, with 18 bases sitting between them. Germline assignment: CDR1 SEHNR and CDR2 FQNEAQ (reference sequence). The CDR3 is 16 residues long. The CDR3 sequence: CASSLRQRGVQYEQYF. CDR3 coding DNA: TGTGCCAGCAGCTTACGACAGCGAGGAGTGCAATACGAGCAGTACTTC.

The V call is TRBV15, the J call TRBJ2-5; 7 bases align to TRBD2. Looked up from germline, CDR1 is LNHNV and CDR2 is YYDKDF (reference sequence). The CDR3 has 16 residues. With V trimmed by 5 bases and J by 0 bases, 9 bases remained unmatched. The CDR3 DNA follows: TGTGCCACCAGCGTACGGGCGGGGGTGTACCAAGAGACCCAGTACTTC. Protein sequence: CATSVRAGVYQETQYF.

The CDR3 here is CASSSDTGELFF. The DNA of the CDR3 is TGTGCCAGCAGCTCCGACACCGGGGAGCTGTTTTTT. The rearrangement joins TRBV5-4 to TRBJ2-2; D ambiguous. There are 12 residues in the CDR3. The germline V gene encodes CDR1 SGHNT and CDR2 YYREEE (reference sequence). Trimming pared 3 bases from V and 3 bases from J, leaving 3 bases between.

This rearrangement joins TRBV11-2 to TRBJ2-5; 8 positions match TRBD2. Germline loops: CDR1 SGHAT, CDR2 FQNNGV. The CDR3 has 13 amino acids. Trimming removed 3 bases from V and 5 bases from J; junction bases left unmatched: 2. DNA for the CDR3: TGTGCCAGCAGCTTGAGACTAGCGGAGACCCAGTACTTC. Translating it yields CASSLRLAETQYF.

This clone is a singleton in its sample. V usage is TRBV10-3 and J usage is TRBJ1-5, with a tentative D call TRBD1 (6 bases). Germline V lookup: CDR1 ENHRY, CDR2 SYGVKD. Trimming removed 11 bases at V and 2 bases at J, with 16 bases between. The CDR3 consists of 14 residues. CDR3 loop: CAVATGKGNQPQHF. The CDR3 DNA follows: TGTGCCGTCGCAACAGGGAAAGGCAATCAGCCCCAGCATTTT.

A single count supports this clone. The chain employs TRBV7-9 and TRBJ1-5; 7 positions match TRBD1. The trim removed 1 base at V and 4 bases at J, leaving 10 bases unmatched. The CDR3 has 17 residues. Germline CDR1 is SEHNR and CDR2 is FQNEAQ (reference sequence). The CDR3 protein is CASSLGFAGGVNQPQHF. CDR3 coding DNA: TGTGCCAGCAGCTTAGGATTTGCAGGGGGAGTGAATCAGCCCCAGCATTTT.

The V and J genes are TRBV11-2 and TRBJ1-2; TRBD1 is a possible D gene (6 bases). Germline V lookup: CDR1 SGHAT, CDR2 FQNNGV. The CDR3 sequence is 13 residues long. Between the trimmed V and J ends, which lost 5 bases and 4 bases, there was a span of 11 bases. In nucleotides, the CDR3 is TGTGCCAGCAGCCTTGGACAGACCTATGGCTACACCTTC. It is translated as CASSLGQTYGYTF.

The rearrangement joins TRBV5-4 to TRBJ2-5; D is perhaps TRBD2 (5 bases). Looked up from germline, CDR1 is SGHNT and CDR2 is YYREEE (reference sequence). The V gene lost 1 base and the J gene lost 2 bases, with 9 bases spanning the gap. The CDR3 sequence is 14 residues long. CDR3 bases: TGTGCCAGCAGCTTGAGAACGGGACAAGAGACCCAGTACTTC. This sequence encodes CASSLRTGQETQYF.

As for this clone: The junction departs from the called germline gene at one end, perhaps through a read error. The J gene is TRBJ1-4, the V gene TRBV7-6, with D perhaps TRBD1 (6 bases). This CDR3 is 13 amino acids long. Per germline, CDR1 SGHVS and CDR2 FNYEAQ. The CDR3 region has the DNA TGCGACAAGGGGGATCCAACTAATGAAAAACTGTTTTTT. Amino acid sequence: CDKGDPTNEKLFF.

This clone was recorded only once. The rearrangement links TRBV13 to TRBJ2-7; the match to TRBD2 covers 8 bases. The junction had 6 bases not matched to a gene; V was cut back by 5 bases and J by 3 bases. The CDR3 is 14 residues long. Germline V CDR1 and CDR2: PRHDT, FYEKMQ (reference sequence). CDR3 in amino acids: CASSPSGPSYEQYF. Written as DNA, the CDR3 is TGTGCCAGCAGCCCTAGCGGGCCAAGCTACGAGCAGTACTTC.

This chain connects TRBV5-4 to TRBJ2-2; TRBD2 agrees at 10 bases. The trim removed 2 bases at V and 2 bases at J, leaving 3 bases unmatched. Germline V lookup: CDR1 SGHNT, CDR2 YYREEE (reference sequence). The CDR3 consists of 16 residues. CDR3 in amino acids: CASSLAGGVNTGELFF. The CDR3 bases are TGTGCCAGCAGCTTAGCGGGGGGGGTAAACACCGGGGAGCTGTTTTTT.

This rearrangement joins TRBV2 to TRBJ2-6, with D hard to call. Germline-derived CDR1 and CDR2 are SNHLY and FYNNEI. The V end lost 4 bases, the J end lost 1 base, and 5 bases lay between the germline ends. The CDR3 contains 14 residues. This chain's CDR3 is CASSVQSGANVLTF. The CDR3 DNA is TGTGCCAGCAGTGTCCAGTCTGGGGCCAACGTCCTGACTTTC.

The rearrangement links TRBV7-9 to TRBJ1-2; the D is unclear. The germline V gene has CDR1 SEHNR and CDR2 FQNEAQ (reference sequence). The CDR3 covers 14 residues. The V gene lost 2 bases and the J gene lost 6 bases, with 13 bases spanning the gap. The CDR3 bases are TGTGCCAGCAGCTTAACCGGGGAAGGGAATGGCTACACCTTC. Translated, it gives CASSLTGEGNGYTF.

This clone was seen more than once but under ten times. The rearrangement joins TRBV9 to TRBJ2-5, with D possibly TRBD2 on 5 matching bases. V was pared by 2 bases and J by 5 bases, with 10 bases between. The germline V gene has CDR1 SGDLS and CDR2 YYNGEE. The CDR3 has 13 residues. In DNA, the CDR3 is TGTGCCAGCAGCGTCGGAGGTCTGGAGACCCAGTACTTC. Amino acid sequence: CASSVGGLETQYF.

The V gene is TRBV9, the J gene TRBJ1-1, with a tentative D call TRBD1 (5 bases). Germline CDR1 SGDLS, CDR2 YYNGEE. The length of the CDR3 is 13 residues. Trimming pared 4 bases from V and 1 base from J, leaving 8 bases between. CDR3 residues: CASSPGGNTEAFF. The CDR3 DNA reads TGTGCCAGCAGCCCGGGGGGGAACACTGAAGCTTTCTTT.

This clone was observed a handful of times. The chain recombines TRBV6-6 with TRBJ2-3; TRBD2 aligns across 8 bases. The CDR3 runs to 15 residues. Germline V lookup: CDR1 MNHNY, CDR2 SVGAGI (reference sequence). V trimming: 2 bases; J trimming: 4 bases; junction bases outside the gene matches: 5. In DNA form, the CDR3 reads TGTGCCAGCAGTTACACGGCGCGGGGGGCAGATACGCAGTATTTT. Protein sequence: CASSYTARGADTQYF.

The CDR3 loop is CASSQEVTGDQPQHF. CDR3 nucleotide sequence: TGCGCCAGCAGCCAAGAGGTGACAGGGGATCAGCCCCAGCATTTT. The chain links TRBV4-1 to TRBJ1-5; 8 positions match TRBD1. Germline CDR1 and CDR2: MGHRA and YSYEKL. The CDR3 runs to 15 residues. The trim removed 0 bases at V and 5 bases at J, leaving 3 bases unmatched.

In regard to this clone: This sample also contains other DNA sequences that code for the same CDR3. V and J are TRBV11-2 and TRBJ2-6, with D tentatively TRBD1 (6 bases). Trimming removed 2 bases at V and 1 base at J, with 6 bases between. Germline loops: CDR1 SGHAT, CDR2 FQNNGV. The CDR3 loop spans 15 amino acids. The CDR3 DNA follows: TGTGCCAGCAGCTTAAGGGGGTCTGGGGCCAACGTCCTGACTTTC. This sequence encodes CASSLRGSGANVLTF.

The gene calls are TRBV2 and TRBJ1-1, with a possible D match to TRBD1 (5 bases). V lost 5 bases to trimming and J lost 10 bases, with 14 bases between them. Per the germline V gene, CDR1 is SNHLY and CDR2 is FYNNEI. CDR3 length equals 12 residues. CDR3 sequence reads: CASSFTPQGAFF. The CDR3 DNA is TGTGCCAGCAGTTTCACCCCTCAGGGAGCTTTCTTT.